Given below is one T cell receptor (beta chain) in context. These data belong to a study of blood T cell repertoires in COVID-19. Study-level information: Each recovered donor of Cohort 3 presented with two negative PCRs, clearance, or symptom resolution.

Trimming cost V 3 bases and J 3 bases, with 15 bases left between them. The CDR3 sequence is 17 residues long. Germline V gene sequence: CDR1 MNHEY, CDR2 SMNVEV (reference sequence). Clones were sequenced by immunoSEQ multiplex PCR, and TCRdb holds only the in-frame ones, with some missing. The sample consists of under 300,000 clones, 88% of them appearing once. This TCR was recovered from a woman in her sixties in a cohort exposed to, infected with or recovered from COVID-19 (not recorded which). The specimen sequenced was PBMCs or T cells enriched from blood (not recorded which). The J gene is TRBJ1-6, the V gene TRBV27, with D hard to call. CDR3 bases: TGTGCCAGCAGTTTTATGACGGGATATAGCTATAATTCACCCCTCCACTTT. Amino acids: CASSFMTGYSYNSPLHF.